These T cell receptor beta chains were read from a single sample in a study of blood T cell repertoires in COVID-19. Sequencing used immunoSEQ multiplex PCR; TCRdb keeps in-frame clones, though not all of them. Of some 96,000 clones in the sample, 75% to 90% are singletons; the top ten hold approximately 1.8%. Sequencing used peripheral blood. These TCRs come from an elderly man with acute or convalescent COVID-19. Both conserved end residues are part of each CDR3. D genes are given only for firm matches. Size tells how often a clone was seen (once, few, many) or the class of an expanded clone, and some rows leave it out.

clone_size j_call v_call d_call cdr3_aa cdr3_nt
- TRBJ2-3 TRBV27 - CASSFTGSTDTQYF TGTGCCAGCTCCTTTACAGGTTCCACAGATACGCAGTATTTT
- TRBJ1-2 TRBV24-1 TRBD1 CATSERDRGNYGYTF TGTGCCACCAGTGAACGGGACAGGGGAAACTATGGCTACACCTTC
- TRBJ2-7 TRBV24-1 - CATSEQGYEQYF TGTGCCACCAGTGAGCAGGGTTACGAGCAGTACTTC
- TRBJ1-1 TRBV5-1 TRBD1 CASSIAGGAGTEAFF TGCGCCAGCAGCATCGCAGGGGGCGCGGGGACTGAAGCTTTCTTT
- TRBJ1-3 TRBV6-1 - CASSKAAQGSGNTIYF TGTGCCAGCAGTAAAGCGGCCCAGGGTTCCGGAAACACCATATATTTT
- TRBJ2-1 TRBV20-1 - CSASPLTGTYNEQFF TGCAGTGCTAGTCCATTGACCGGGACCTACAATGAGCAGTTCTTC
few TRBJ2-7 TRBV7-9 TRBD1 CASSLSGTGFHEQYF TGTGCCAGCAGCTTATCCGGGACAGGGTTCCACGAGCAGTACTTC
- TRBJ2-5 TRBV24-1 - CATSDSGLGETQYF TGTGCCACCAGTGACTCAGGGTTGGGGGAGACCCAGTACTTC
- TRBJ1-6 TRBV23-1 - CASSLWGGSYNSPLHF TGCGCCAGCAGTCTCTGGGGGGGGTCCTATAATTCACCCCTCCACTTT
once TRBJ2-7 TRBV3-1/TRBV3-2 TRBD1 CASIPRQGRFLYEQYF TGTGCCAGCATCCCCAGACAGGGGAGGTTTCTTTACGAGCAGTACTTC
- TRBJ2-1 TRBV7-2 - CASSVGRTSYNEQFF TGTGCCAGCAGCGTCGGGAGAACCTCCTACAATGAGCAGTTCTTC
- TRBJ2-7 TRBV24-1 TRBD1 CATNWGTGPHEQYF TGTGCCACCAACTGGGGGACAGGGCCCCACGAGCAGTACTTC
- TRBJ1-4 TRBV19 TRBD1 CASNDPDRGNEKLFF TGTGCAAGTAACGACCCCGACAGGGGAAATGAAAAACTGTTTTTT
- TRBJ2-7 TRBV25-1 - CASEAGFGDEQYF TGTGCCAGCGAGGCGGGGTTCGGAGACGAGCAGTACTTC
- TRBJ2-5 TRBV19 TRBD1 CASSIVGRGNQETQYF TGTGCCAGTAGTATAGTGGGCAGGGGGAACCAAGAGACCCAGTACTTC
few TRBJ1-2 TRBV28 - CASTPGGDYGYTF TGTGCCAGCACCCCCGGGGGGGACTATGGCTACACCTTC
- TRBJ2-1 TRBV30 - CAWRWGGGNEQFF TGTGCCTGGAGATGGGGAGGGGGCAATGAGCAGTTCTTC
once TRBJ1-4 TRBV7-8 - CASSLARGAGEKLFF TGTGCCAGCAGCTTAGCGCGGGGCGCGGGTGAAAAACTGTTTTTT
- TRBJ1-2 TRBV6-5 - CASFGLEHGYTF TGTGCCAGCTTTGGCCTAGAACATGGCTACACCTTC
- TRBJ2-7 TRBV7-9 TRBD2 CASSLAAGTTRGSYEQYF TGTGCCAGCAGCTTAGCGGCAGGGACTACGCGCGGCTCCTACGAGCAGTACTTC
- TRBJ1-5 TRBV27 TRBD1 CASSPRGRGNQPQHF TGTGCCAGCAGTCCCAGGGGGCGAGGCAATCAGCCCCAGCATTTT
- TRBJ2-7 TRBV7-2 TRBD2 CASSLGPGTSGSLDEQYF TGTGCCAGCAGCTTAGGACCCGGGACTAGCGGGAGTCTAGACGAGCAGTACTTC
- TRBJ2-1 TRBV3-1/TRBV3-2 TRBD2 CASSQYDSGISYNEQFF TGTGCCAGCAGCCAGTATGATAGCGGGATTTCCTACAATGAGCAGTTCTTC
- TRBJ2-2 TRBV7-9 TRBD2 CASSPSGRVNTGELFF TGTGCCAGCAGCCCGAGCGGGAGAGTCAACACCGGGGAGCTGTTTTTT
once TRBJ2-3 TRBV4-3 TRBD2 CASSQDAAGSTDTQYF TGCGCCAGCAGCCAAGATGCAGCGGGAAGCACAGATACGCAGTATTTT
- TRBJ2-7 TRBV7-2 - CASSDRYEQYF TGTGCCAGCAGCGACAGGTACGAGCAGTACTTC
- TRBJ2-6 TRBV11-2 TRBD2 CASRPFLAGGSGANVLTF TGTGCCAGCAGACCGTTTCTAGCGGGAGGTTCTGGGGCCAACGTCCTGACTTTC
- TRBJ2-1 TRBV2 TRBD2 CASYSNTVAGGGFKHNEQFF TGTGCCAGCTACTCCAATACGGTAGCGGGAGGAGGTTTTAAGCACAATGAGCAGTTCTTC
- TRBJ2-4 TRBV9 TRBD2 CASSALREGLAKNIQYF TGTGCCAGCAGCGCCCTTAGGGAGGGGTTAGCCAAAAACATTCAGTACTTC
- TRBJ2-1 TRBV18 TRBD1 CASSPLGQGMNEQFF TGTGCCAGCTCACCTCTCGGACAGGGTATGAATGAGCAGTTCTTC
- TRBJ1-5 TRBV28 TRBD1 CASSLADRANQPQHF TGTGCCAGCAGTTTAGCCGACAGGGCAAATCAGCCCCAGCATTTT
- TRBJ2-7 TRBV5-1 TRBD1 CASSSGDSSYEQYF TGCGCCAGCAGCTCCGGGGACAGCTCCTACGAGCAGTACTTC
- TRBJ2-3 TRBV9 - CASSVLAGPSTDTQYF TGTGCCAGCAGCGTATTGGCAGGGCCCTCCACAGATACGCAGTATTTT
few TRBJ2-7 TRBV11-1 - CASSEVGNRYEQYF TGTGCCAGCAGCGAAGTGGGCAACCGGTACGAGCAGTACTTC
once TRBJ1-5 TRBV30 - CAWSKGGLRPYSNQPQHF TGTGCCTGGTCCAAGGGGGGGCTACGACCTTATAGCAATCAGCCCCAGCATTTT
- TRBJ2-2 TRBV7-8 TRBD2 CASRRTSGSVITGELFF TGTGCCAGCAGGCGGACTAGCGGGAGTGTTATCACCGGGGAGCTGTTTTTT
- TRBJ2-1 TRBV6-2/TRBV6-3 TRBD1 CASSDPTGGNEQFF TGTGCCAGCAGTGACCCCACAGGGGGCAATGAGCAGTTCTTC
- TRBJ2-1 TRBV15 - CATSRDLSSANEQFF TGTGCCACCAGCAGAGATCTGTCTAGCGCCAATGAGCAGTTCTTC
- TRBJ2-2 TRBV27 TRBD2 CASSRTSGITGELFF TGTGCCAGCAGCCGGACTAGCGGGATCACCGGGGAGCTGTTTTTT
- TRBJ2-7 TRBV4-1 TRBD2 CASSYSAGGAYEQYF TGCGCCAGCAGCTATTCAGCGGGAGGCGCCTACGAGCAGTACTTC